This passage covers 26 T cell receptor beta chains from one sample sequenced in a study of shared clonotypes between healthy human individuals. Some clones are missing from TCRdb's copy, which holds only in-frame ones; the method was immunoSEQ multiplex PCR. The sample comprises nearly 1 million clones, approximately 76% of which are singletons, and roughly 1.5% rests with the top ten. Sequencing used memory CD4+ T cells sorted from blood. The subset was: CD45RA-negative fraction. These TCRs come from a man younger than 35 in good health.

This chain links TRBV15 with TRBJ2-7; a possible D gene is TRBD2 (5 bases). V lost 3 bases to trimming and J lost 2 bases, with 17 bases between them. CDR3 length: 16 amino acids. Germline V gene lookup returns CDR1 LNHNV and CDR2 YYDKDF (reference sequence). The CDR3 nucleotides are TGTGCCACCAGCAGCGGTCGGGCGGGCCTACCCTACGAGCAGTACTTC. Translating it yields CATSSGRAGLPYEQYF.

The J gene is TRBJ1-2, the V gene TRBV5-1; tentative D call: TRBD1 (6 bases). This CDR3 has 14 residues. The germline V gene encodes CDR1 SGHRS and CDR2 YFSETQ. The ends were cut back, 1 base at V and 2 bases at J, with 9 bases in the middle. As DNA, the CDR3 is TGCGCCAGCAGCTTGCAGGGGCCGAACTATGGCTACACCTTC. Its translation: CASSLQGPNYGYTF. Using reference TRBV5-1 and TRBJ1-2 for the parts outside the CDR3, the full variable domain is KAGVTQTPRYLIKTRGQQVTLSCSPISGHRSVSWYQQTPGQGLQFLFEYFSETQRNKGNFPGRFSGRQFSNSRSEMNVSTLELGDSALYLCASSLQGPNYGYTFGSGTRLTVV.

In this sample, this clone turned up a few times. The CDR3 DNA reads TGTGCCAGCAGTTTATCGGGACAGCCGAACACTGAAGCTTTCTTT. Translation: CASSLSGQPNTEAFF. This chain connects TRBV28 to TRBJ1-1; TRBD1 agrees at 7 bases. With 1 base clipped from V and 1 base from J, the junction kept 3 bases outside the gene matches. Germline lookup yields CDR1 MDHEN and CDR2 SYDVKM. CDR3 length: 15 residues. Variable domain in full (rest from reference TRBV28 and TRBJ1-1): DVKVTQSSRYLVKRTGEKVFLECVQDMDHENMFWYRQDPGLGLRLIYFSYDVKMKEKGDIPEGYSVSREKKERFSLILESASTNQTSMYLCASSLSGQPNTEAFFGQGTRLTVV.

The V gene is TRBV27, the J gene TRBJ1-5; 10 positions agree with TRBD1. The V gene end was trimmed by 6 bases and the J gene end by 6 bases; junction bases not matched to a gene: 5. Germline V gives CDR1 MNHEY, CDR2 SMNVEV (reference sequence). This CDR3 region has 14 residues. The CDR3 region has the DNA TGTGCCAGCAGCTTGACAGGGGGCGTTCAGCCCCAGCATTTT. It codes for CASSLTGGVQPQHF.

The chain has TRBV28 and TRBJ1-2; D possibly corresponds to TRBD1 (5 bases). The germline V and J ends were trimmed by 8 bases and 2 bases, with 9 bases remaining between them. The CDR3 length is 12 residues. The germline V gene has CDR1 MDHEN and CDR2 SYDVKM. For the CDR3, the DNA is TGTGCCAGCTGGCAGGGAAACTATGGCTACACCTTC. This translates into CASWQGNYGYTF.

The chain employs TRBV5-1 and TRBJ2-2, with 7 positions matching TRBD2. V trimming: 4 bases; J trimming: 5 bases; junction bases outside the gene matches: 5. Germline V gene sequence: CDR1 SGHRS, CDR2 YFSETQ. The CDR3 covers 14 residues. The CDR3 sequence is CASSTLGGTGELFF. CDR3 sequence (DNA): TGCGCCAGCAGCACCCTCGGGGGGACCGGGGAGCTGTTTTTT.

This clone was observed once. This rearrangement joins TRBV4-1 to TRBJ2-7, with D possibly matching TRBD2 (5 bases). Germline CDR1 reads MGHRA; CDR2 reads YSYEKL. CDR3 length: 15 residues. The V end lost 1 base, the J end lost 2 bases, and 12 bases lay between the germline ends. Here the CDR3 DNA reads TGCGCCAGCAGCCAAGGAGGGTTAGGGCCCTACGAGCAGTACTTC. Translation gives CASSQGGLGPYEQYF.

This clone came up a few times. The chain has TRBV5-1 and TRBJ2-3, with D possibly TRBD2 on 6 matching bases. V was shortened by 2 bases and J by 4 bases, with 8 bases between the two germline ends. CDR1 SGHRS and CDR2 YFSETQ come from the germline V gene. The CDR3 covers 13 residues. The CDR3 nucleotides read TGCGCCAGCAGCTTTGGGGAGGCAGATACGCAGTATTTT. This encodes CASSFGEADTQYF. The full variable domain, rest sourced from reference TRBV5-1 and TRBJ2-3, is KAGVTQTPRYLIKTRGQQVTLSCSPISGHRSVSWYQQTPGQGLQFLFEYFSETQRNKGNFPGRFSGRQFSNSRSEMNVSTLELGDSALYLCASSFGEADTQYFGPGTRLTVL.

On this clone: Within the sample, other DNA sequences also encode this same CDR3. The chain joins TRBV6-1 to TRBJ1-5; D is unclear. This CDR3 contains 14 residues. The V gene's germline CDR1 is MNHNS and CDR2 SASEGT. The V end was cut by 1 base, the J end by 0 bases, with 4 bases between. CDR3 in amino acids: CASSEEFSNQPQHF. The CDR3 bases are TGTGCCAGCAGTGAAGAATTTAGCAATCAGCCCCAGCATTTT.

This clone was seen more than once but under ten times. The chain uses TRBV30 and TRBJ2-6; 8 bases line up with TRBD1. Trimming cost V 2 bases and J 1 base; bases outside gene matches: 4. From germline, CDR1 is GTSNPN and CDR2 SVGIG (reference sequence). This CDR3 has 16 residues. CDR3 residues: CAWSYQGASGANVLTF. The CDR3 nucleotides are TGTGCCTGGAGTTACCAGGGGGCTTCTGGGGCCAACGTCCTGACTTTC.

CDR3 amino acids: CASSQGPSIPYTQYF. DNA of the CDR3: TGTGCCAGCAGCCAAGGCCCGTCAATCCCATATACGCAGTATTTT. This rearrangement joins TRBV5-4 to TRBJ2-3; no clear D gene. V was shortened by 4 bases and J by 7 bases, with 19 bases between the two germline ends. The CDR3 runs 15 residues. Germline V gives CDR1 SGHNT, CDR2 YYREEE (reference sequence).

V usage is TRBV4-1 and J usage is TRBJ2-1; 9 positions match TRBD2. CDR3 length equals 15 residues. Germline CDR1 is MGHRA and CDR2 is YSYEKL. Losses at the gene ends were 6 bases for V and 0 bases for J; bases not matched to a gene: 3. The CDR3 sequence: CASRLAGSSYNEQFF. CDR3 DNA: TGCGCCAGCAGGCTAGCGGGATCCTCCTACAATGAGCAGTTCTTC.

The chain links TRBV28 to TRBJ2-3; unclear D gene. V was clipped by 10 bases and J by 2 bases, with 13 bases between them. Germline V lookup: CDR1 MDHEN, CDR2 SYDVKM. The CDR3 consists of 13 residues. CDR3 loop: CATLASATDTQYF. CDR3 DNA: TGTGCCACCCTGGCCTCCGCCACAGATACGCAGTATTTT.

In regard to this clone: Sequence at one end of the junction differs from germline and may be a read error. The V and J genes are TRBV7-7 and TRBJ2-5, with TRBD1 identical over 7 bases. Germline assignment: CDR1 SSHAT and CDR2 FNYEAQ (reference sequence). The CDR3 runs 14 residues. The CDR3 DNA sequence: TGTGCTAGCAGCTTGGGACAGACCCAAGAGACCCAGTACTTC. Translating it yields CASSLGQTQETQYF.

J is TRBJ2-7 and V is TRBV21-1. TRBV21-1 is assigned pseudogene status. This CDR3 has 15 residues. The CDR3 is CASSRSNRPFYEQYF. In DNA form, the CDR3 reads TGTGCCAGCAGCAGGAGCAACAGACCTTTCTACGAGCAGTACTTC.

This rearrangement joins TRBV5-1 to TRBJ2-5, with D possibly TRBD1 on 6 matching bases. Looked up from germline, CDR1 is SGHRS and CDR2 is YFSETQ. The CDR3 spans 16 residues. V lost 0 bases and J lost 4, with 16 bases in between. The CDR3 region is CASSLDPGVVLETQYF. CDR3 sequence (DNA): TGCGCCAGCAGCTTGGACCCAGGGGTGGTTTTAGAGACCCAGTACTTC.

This clone was observed a few times. This rearrangement joins TRBV6-1 to TRBJ1-2; possibly TRBD1 for D (5 bases). Germline lookup yields CDR1 MNHNS and CDR2 SASEGT. The CDR3 loop spans 15 amino acids. V was trimmed by 1 base and J by 8 bases, leaving 17 bases between them. The CDR3 DNA reads as TGTGCCAGCAGTGAAGTAATTCCCCCAGGGTCCGGCTACACCTTC. Encoded protein: CASSEVIPPGSGYTF.

V is TRBV5-4 and J is TRBJ2-2, with 9 bases aligning to TRBD2. The CDR3 is made up of 15 amino acids. The germline V gene encodes CDR1 SGHNT and CDR2 YYREEE (reference sequence). Trimming took 1 base from V and 4 from J; bases not matched to a gene: 2. The CDR3 here is CASSLPRGGTGELFF. In DNA, the CDR3 is TGTGCCAGCAGCTTGCCGCGGGGGGGCACCGGGGAGCTGTTTTTT.

The chain joins TRBV7-9 to TRBJ1-1; 7 bases map to TRBD1. V gave up 2 bases and J gave up 5 bases; unmatched junction bases: 5. CDR3 length equals 14 residues. The germline V gene has CDR1 SEHNR and CDR2 FQNEAQ (reference sequence). The CDR3 DNA sequence: TGTGCCAGCAGCTTATCAGGGGGTTTAACTGAAGCTTTCTTT. Its translation: CASSLSGGLTEAFF.

V gene TRBV28 combines with J gene TRBJ2-7; no firm D call. The CDR3 contains 11 residues. Deletions cut 5 bases from V and 4 bases from J, with 6 bases between. Germline V gene sequence: CDR1 MDHEN, CDR2 SYDVKM. The chain's CDR3 is CASSPLYEQYF. CDR3 coding DNA: TGTGCCAGCAGTCCCTTATACGAGCAGTACTTC.

J is TRBJ1-1 and V is TRBV6-1; tentative D call: TRBD1 (5 bases). CDR1 is MNHNS, CDR2 SASEGT, per germline. Trimming cost V 9 bases and J 5 bases, with 19 bases left between them. This CDR3 contains 14 residues. The CDR3 loop is CASLGGLRLTEAFF. In DNA, the CDR3 is TGTGCCAGTCTTGGGGGACTCCGATTGACTGAAGCTTTCTTT.

A word on this clone: Additional DNA sequences in this sample encode the identical CDR3. The V gene is TRBV19, the J gene TRBJ2-7; 8 bases agree with TRBD1. V was clipped by 6 bases and J by 4 bases; unmatched bases: 5. The CDR3 covers 13 residues. Germline assignment: CDR1 LNHDA and CDR2 SQIVND (reference sequence). Here the CDR3 reads CASSTGQGYEQYF. CDR3 bases: TGTGCCAGTAGCACAGGACAGGGATACGAGCAGTACTTC.

This clone has just a few counts. This sequence joins TRBV6-1 and TRBJ1-4; D gene uncertain. The germline gives CDR1 MNHNS, CDR2 SASEGT. V was trimmed by 3 bases and J by 8 bases, leaving 13 bases between them. This CDR3 is 14 amino acids long. CDR3 region: CASSEPPLVEKLFF. The CDR3 DNA follows: TGTGCCAGCAGTGAGCCGCCGCTTGTGGAAAAACTGTTTTTT.

The rearrangement links TRBV10-3 to TRBJ2-7; the D gene is possibly TRBD1 (6 bases). CDR1 is ENHRY, CDR2 SYGVKD, per germline. The ends were cut back, 4 bases at V and 5 bases at J, with 12 bases in the middle. The CDR3 has 13 residues. The CDR3 sequence is CAISALQGNEQYF. The CDR3 nucleotides read TGTGCCATCAGTGCCTTACAGGGCAACGAGCAGTACTTC.

Of note for this clone: Other DNA sequences in this sample translate to the same CDR3. The chain is built from TRBV5-1 and TRBJ2-3; 9 nucleotides line up with TRBD2. The CDR3 length is 17 residues. After removal of 0 bases from V and 2 bases from J, the junction contained 7 bases not matched to a gene. CDR1 and CDR2 (germline): SGHRS, YFSETQ. In DNA form, the CDR3 reads TGCGCCAGCAGCTTGGTAGCGAGCGGGGGGACCACAGATACGCAGTATTTT. It encodes CASSLVASGGTTDTQYF.

The chain joins TRBV2 to TRBJ1-3; no firm D call. CDR3 length equals 12 residues. The germline V gene has CDR1 SNHLY and CDR2 FYNNEI. V shed 6 bases and J shed 1 base, with 4 bases lying between them. CDR3 sequence: CASRVSGNTIYF. CDR3 nucleotide sequence: TGTGCCAGCAGGGTTTCTGGAAACACCATATATTTT.